The next 25 T cell receptor beta chains were all read from a single sample in a study of T cell changes during pregnancy in multiple sclerosis. TCRdb's table, derived via immunoSEQ multiplex PCR, lists solely in-frame clones and lacks some. The sample lists approximately 130,000 clones, 90% to 96% occurring once. Material: peripheral blood, obtained after pregnancy. The receptors come from a female donor with multiple sclerosis, enrolled in a pregnancy study.

The chain recombines TRBV15 with TRBJ2-3; D gene ambiguous. The CDR3 extends over 13 amino acids. Trimming cost V 1 base and J 6 bases, with 8 bases left between them. Germline CDR1 is LNHNV and CDR2 is YYDKDF (reference sequence). CDR3 protein: CATSRGVEDTQYF. CDR3 sequence (DNA): TGTGCCACCAGCAGAGGAGTGGAGGATACGCAGTATTTT.

The genes are TRBV7-9 and TRBJ1-1; no definite D call. Germline CDR1 is SEHNR and CDR2 is FQNEAQ (reference sequence). This CDR3 has 14 residues. V dropped 1 base and J dropped 3 bases, with 9 bases sitting between them. CDR3 sequence: CASSLVAGHTEAFF. In DNA form, the CDR3 reads TGTGCCAGCAGCTTAGTCGCAGGCCACACTGAAGCTTTCTTT.

The V gene is TRBV13, the J gene TRBJ2-2, with 9 positions matching TRBD2. Germline-derived CDR1 and CDR2 are PRHDT and FYEKMQ (reference sequence). This CDR3 spans 14 amino acids. The V and J ends lost 5 bases and 7 bases, in that order; junction bases with no gene match: 5. The CDR3 DNA is TGTGCCAGCAGCCTGGGACTAGCCGGCGGGGAGCTGTTTTTT. Protein product: CASSLGLAGGELFF.

This chain joins TRBV5-4 and TRBJ1-2; D possibly corresponds to TRBD1 (5 bases). Germline V lookup: CDR1 SGHNT, CDR2 YYREEE (reference sequence). Trimming stripped 0 bases from V and 4 bases from J, with 13 bases between. The CDR3 runs 15 residues. Written as DNA, the CDR3 is TGTGCCAGCAGCTTGGCGGTAGGGGCGAGCTATGGCTACACCTTC. Translated: CASSLAVGASYGYTF.

This chain joins TRBV7-6 and TRBJ2-2; D remains unclear. CDR1 and CDR2 (germline): SGHVS, FNYEAQ. Trimming shortened V by 2 bases and J by 5 bases, and 24 bases separated the two germline ends. This CDR3 is built from 19 residues. Written as DNA, the CDR3 is TGTGCCAGCAGCTTATTCGTCCCTAGTCAAGTTCTGGGTACCGGGGAGCTGTTTTTT. Its translation is CASSLFVPSQVLGTGELFF.

The sample holds one count of this clone. The gene calls are TRBV28 and TRBJ2-7; D not certain. Trimming took off 6 bases at V and 0 bases at J, with 18 bases between the two ends. This CDR3 has 16 amino acids. Germline V gene lookup returns CDR1 MDHEN and CDR2 SYDVKM. The CDR3 sequence: CASSPLGSLSSYEQYF. CDR3 in DNA: TGTGCCAGCAGCCCTCTTGGTAGCTTAAGCTCCTACGAGCAGTACTTC.

In DNA form, the CDR3 reads TGCGCCAGCAGCTTCCCCATTGGGGCTAGCGCACTAACAGACCAAGAGACCCAGTACTTC. This sequence encodes CASSFPIGASALTDQETQYF. The gene calls are TRBV5-1 and TRBJ2-5, with a tentative D call TRBD2 (6 bases). Between the trimmed V and J ends, which lost 2 bases and 0 bases, there was a span of 26 bases. The germline CDR1 and CDR2 sequences are SGHRS and YFSETQ. The CDR3 loop spans 20 amino acids.

The rearrangement uses TRBV28 and TRBJ2-2; TRBD1 matches 9 bases. This CDR3 contains 15 residues. Germline CDR1 and CDR2: MDHEN and SYDVKM. V lost 1 base to trimming and J lost 6 bases; unmatched junction nucleotides: 3. In nucleotides, the CDR3 is TGTGCCAGCAGTTTATCCGACAGGGGGGCCGGGGAGCTGTTTTTT. It yields the protein CASSLSDRGAGELFF.

This clone was counted a few times. The chain employs TRBV9 and TRBJ2-7; possible D gene TRBD2, 5 bases. Germline assignment: CDR1 SGDLS and CDR2 YYNGEE. The ends were cut back, 0 bases at V and 4 bases at J, with 14 bases in the middle. This CDR3 has 15 amino acids. The CDR3 DNA reads TGTGCCAGCAGCGTAGATTCCGGACGGGATTACGAGCAGTACTTC. Residues: CASSVDSGRDYEQYF.

This rearrangement joins TRBV6-5 to TRBJ2-1; 11 positions agree with TRBD2. CDR3 size: 15 residues. Looked up from germline, CDR1 is MNHEY and CDR2 is SVGAGI. The ends lost 4 bases at V and 2 bases at J; junction bases unmatched: 1. The CDR3 DNA is TGTGCCAGCAGTTCGACTAGCGGGACCTACAATGAGCAGTTCTTC. Its protein is CASSSTSGTYNEQFF.

The chain employs TRBV6-1 and TRBJ1-5; D is possibly TRBD1 (6 bases). Germline-derived CDR1 and CDR2 are MNHNS and SASEGT. Trimming stripped 4 bases from V and 7 bases from J, with 11 bases between. The CDR3 is 13 residues long. Written as DNA, the CDR3 is TGTGCCAGCAGTGTACAGGGTGAACAGCCCCAGCATTTT. The encoded protein is CASSVQGEQPQHF.

As to this clone: The sample holds other DNA sequences that translate to the same CDR3. The chain carries TRBV28 and TRBJ1-5; D gene uncertain. The CDR3 runs 14 residues. The V end lost 3 bases, the J end lost 1 base, and 7 bases lay between the germline ends. Germline-derived CDR1 and CDR2 are MDHEN and SYDVKM. CDR3 region: CASSFRGSNQPQHF. CDR3 nucleotide sequence: TGTGCCAGCAGTTTCCGGGGAAGCAATCAGCCCCAGCATTTT.

V usage is TRBV5-1 and J usage is TRBJ2-1; D is uncertain. V lost 0 bases and J lost 7, with 11 bases in between. This CDR3 comprises 14 residues. Germline loops: CDR1 SGHRS, CDR2 YFSETQ. As DNA, the CDR3 is TGCGCCAGCAGCTTGGCCCTGTCGGGTAATGAGCAGTTCTTC. It yields the protein CASSLALSGNEQFF.

On this clone: Other nucleotide sequences in the sample specify the same CDR3. The V and J genes are TRBV4-2 and TRBJ2-1; the match to TRBD2 covers 11 bases. Germline CDR1 and CDR2: LGHNA and YNFKEQ. The CDR3 length is 16 residues. Losses at the gene ends were 3 bases for V and 2 bases for J; bases not matched to a gene: 3. The CDR3 reads CASSQELAGAYNEQFF. The DNA of the CDR3 is TGTGCCAGCAGCCAGGAACTAGCGGGAGCCTACAATGAGCAGTTCTTC.

The chain has TRBV14 and TRBJ2-2; possibly TRBD1 for D (5 bases). V lost 0 bases and J 1 base, leaving 9 bases between the germline ends. The CDR3 covers 16 residues. In germline, CDR1 is SGHDN, CDR2 FVKESK. CDR3 sequence reads: CASSQDSGWNTGELFF. CDR3 sequence (DNA): TGTGCCAGCAGCCAAGATTCAGGGTGGAACACCGGGGAGCTGTTTTTT.

The chain uses TRBV28 and TRBJ2-7; D gene uncertain. Germline CDR1 MDHEN, CDR2 SYDVKM. This CDR3 contains 16 residues. V lost 8 bases and J 0 bases, leaving 20 bases between the germline ends. The CDR3, as DNA: TGTGCCAGCGTGCGACACACGACACTTTTCTCCTACGAGCAGTACTTC. It specifies CASVRHTTLFSYEQYF.

The chain recombines TRBV19 with TRBJ2-7; 9 bases are shared with TRBD2. CDR3 length equals 14 residues. Germline values: CDR1 LNHDA, CDR2 SQIVND (reference sequence). The junction had 3 bases not matched to a gene; V was cut back by 6 bases and J by 0 bases. CDR3 nucleotide sequence: TGTGCCAGTAGCTCTAGCGGGGTCTCCTACGAGCAGTACTTC. Its translation: CASSSSGVSYEQYF.

The chain combines TRBV2 with TRBJ1-6; D gene ambiguous. Germline V lookup: CDR1 SNHLY, CDR2 FYNNEI. V dropped 3 bases and J dropped 4 bases, with 10 bases sitting between them. The CDR3 spans 15 residues. DNA of the CDR3: TGTGCCAGCAGTGAGGAGGCCCATTATAATTCACCCCTCCACTTT. Amino acid sequence: CASSEEAHYNSPLHF.

The sample holds one count of this clone. The chain is built from TRBV6-6 and TRBJ2-1, with TRBD2 matching 10 bases. This CDR3 comprises 14 residues. Germline loops: CDR1 MNHNY, CDR2 SVGAGI (reference sequence). Trimming at V came to 2 bases and at J to 9 bases, leaving 4 bases not matched to a gene. CDR3 in DNA: TGTGCCAGCAGTTACGGGACTAGCGTCCCTGAGCAGTTCTTC. Encoded protein: CASSYGTSVPEQFF.

This chain connects TRBV27 to TRBJ1-1; no reliable D call. The CDR3 covers 16 residues. CDR1 MNHEY and CDR2 SMNVEV come from the germline V gene (reference sequence). Trimming removed 0 bases at V and 1 base at J, with 12 bases between. CDR3 region: CASSLSPVVRNTEAFF. CDR3 coding DNA: TGTGCCAGCAGTTTATCTCCGGTGGTACGGAACACTGAAGCTTTCTTT.

CDR3 DNA sequence: TGTGCCAGCAGCTTAGGACAGGATTATGGCTACACCTTC. Its translation is CASSLGQDYGYTF. The rearrangement links TRBV7-2 to TRBJ1-2; D is perhaps TRBD1 (6 bases). CDR3 size: 13 residues. V was trimmed by 1 base and J by 5 bases, leaving 8 bases between them. Germline CDR1 SGHTA, CDR2 FQGNSA.

This clone was detected only once. The chain employs TRBV5-1 and TRBJ2-5; maybe TRBD1 (7 bases). With 5 bases removed from V and 4 bases from J, the gap between germline ends came to 15 bases. Germline V gene data show CDR1 as SGHRS and CDR2 as YFSETQ. The CDR3 sequence is 14 residues long. The CDR3 region is CASRLGTAGETQYF. In nucleotides, the CDR3 is TGCGCCAGCAGGCTAGGGACAGCGGGAGAGACCCAGTACTTC. Filled out from reference TRBV5-1 and TRBJ2-5, the complete variable domain reads KAGVTQTPRYLIKTRGQQVTLSCSPISGHRSVSWYQQTPGQGLQFLFEYFSETQRNKGNFPGRFSGRQFSNSRSEMNVSTLELGDSALYLCASRLGTAGETQYFGPGTRLLVL.

This chain connects TRBV6-6 to TRBJ1-3, with D unclear. This CDR3 has 14 amino acids. V shed 0 bases and J shed 2 bases, with 5 bases lying between them. Germline CDR1 and CDR2: MNHNY and SVGAGI (reference sequence). The CDR3 DNA sequence: TGTGCCAGCAGTTACTCGAGGGCTGGAAACACCATATATTTT. It codes for CASSYSRAGNTIYF.

The chain carries TRBV29-1 and TRBJ2-7; 13 bases map to TRBD2. Looked up from germline, CDR1 is SQVTM and CDR2 is ANQGSEA. The CDR3 spans 13 residues. The V gene end was trimmed by 7 bases and the J gene end by 3 bases; junction bases not matched to a gene: 3. CDR3 nucleotide sequence: TGCAGCGCAGGGACTAGCGGGATCTACGAGCAGTACTTC. Protein sequence: CSAGTSGIYEQYF.

The V gene is TRBV5-1, the J gene TRBJ2-6, with TRBD1 matching 12 bases. V lost 4 bases and J lost 3; bases outside the gene matches: 5. CDR1 is SGHRS and CDR2 is YFSETQ in the germline V gene. The CDR3 has 17 residues. This chain's CDR3 is CASSPGQGAVGANVLTF. The CDR3 DNA sequence: TGCGCCAGCAGCCCGGGACAGGGGGCTGTTGGGGCCAACGTCCTGACTTTC.